Here is one T cell receptor (beta chain) with its context. What it binds is unknown. The data stem from a study of OX40 agonist ivuxolimab in advanced cancers. Overall study context: Prior therapy, whether anti-PD-1, anti-PD-L1 or anti-CTLA-4, was allowed, and approximately 40% had some. Three patients showed partial responses: one hepatocellular carcinoma and two cutaneous melanoma cases.

The CDR3 is 19 amino acids. This table comes from immunoSEQ multiplex PCR, and its TCRdb copy is limited to in-frame clones, with some not included. The sample lists approximately 90,000 clones; around 87% were seen once. Regarding the study as a whole: Low normalized T-cell clonal expansion was additionally recorded for some nonresponders. In the 0.1-3.0 mg/kg groups, partial responders showed among the lowest expansion.

This chain links TRBV21-1 with TRBJ2-7; the D segment call TRBD2 is taken from the table without a DNA check. TRBV21-1 is recorded as a pseudogene. The sample here was CD4+ or CD8+ T cells sorted from blood, taken in a trial of the OX40 agonist ivuxolimab. This sequence was found in an adult with an advanced solid tumor such as melanoma, head and neck, liver or kidney cancer. The CDR3 loop reads CASSKTGTSGRRGSYEQYV. Written as DNA, the CDR3 is TGTGCCAGCAGCAAAACCGGGACTAGCGGGAGGAGGGGATCCTACGAGCAGTACGTC.